This T cell receptor (beta chain) is drawn from a study of beta chain features in type 1 diabetes. About this clone: No antigen is known for it.

Sequencing targeted expressed TCRB transcripts, as all isolated RNA had been reverse transcribed. Here immunoSEQ multiplex PCR was the method, and the copy in TCRdb shows in-frame clones only, minus some. This table has around 56,000 clones, about 50% appearing once. Findings of the study overall: VDJ junctions from patients with type 1 diabetes contained fewer insertions and more deletions. The study found moderately but significantly shorter TCRB CDR3s in all four CD4+ subsets of Type 1 diabetes patients.

The germline V gene encodes CDR1 SEHNR and CDR2 FQNEAQ (reference sequence). The CDR3 loop spans 14 amino acids. Deletions cut 5 bases from V and 8 bases from J, with 15 bases between. The genes are TRBV7-9 and TRBJ1-4; D remains ambiguous. This receptor was obtained from a woman aged 40 to 55 with type 1 diabetes. The material sequenced was Tregs from blood. DNA for the CDR3: TGTGCCAGCAGCCCCGAGGCAGTTCCGGAAAAACTGTTTTTT. This translates into CASSPEAVPEKLFF.